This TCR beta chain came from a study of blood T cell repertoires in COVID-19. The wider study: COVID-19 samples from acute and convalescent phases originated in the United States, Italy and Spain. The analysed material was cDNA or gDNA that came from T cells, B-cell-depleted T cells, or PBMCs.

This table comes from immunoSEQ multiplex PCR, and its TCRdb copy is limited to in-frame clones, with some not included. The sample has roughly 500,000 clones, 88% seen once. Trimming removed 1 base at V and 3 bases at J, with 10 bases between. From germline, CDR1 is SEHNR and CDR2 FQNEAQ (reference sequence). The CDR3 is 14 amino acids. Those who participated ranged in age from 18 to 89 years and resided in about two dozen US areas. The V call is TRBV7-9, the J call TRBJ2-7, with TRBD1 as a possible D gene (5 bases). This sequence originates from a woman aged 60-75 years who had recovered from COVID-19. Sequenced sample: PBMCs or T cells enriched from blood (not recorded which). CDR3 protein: CASSLGDSFYEQYF. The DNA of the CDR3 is TGTGCCAGCAGCTTAGGCGACAGTTTCTACGAGCAGTACTTC.